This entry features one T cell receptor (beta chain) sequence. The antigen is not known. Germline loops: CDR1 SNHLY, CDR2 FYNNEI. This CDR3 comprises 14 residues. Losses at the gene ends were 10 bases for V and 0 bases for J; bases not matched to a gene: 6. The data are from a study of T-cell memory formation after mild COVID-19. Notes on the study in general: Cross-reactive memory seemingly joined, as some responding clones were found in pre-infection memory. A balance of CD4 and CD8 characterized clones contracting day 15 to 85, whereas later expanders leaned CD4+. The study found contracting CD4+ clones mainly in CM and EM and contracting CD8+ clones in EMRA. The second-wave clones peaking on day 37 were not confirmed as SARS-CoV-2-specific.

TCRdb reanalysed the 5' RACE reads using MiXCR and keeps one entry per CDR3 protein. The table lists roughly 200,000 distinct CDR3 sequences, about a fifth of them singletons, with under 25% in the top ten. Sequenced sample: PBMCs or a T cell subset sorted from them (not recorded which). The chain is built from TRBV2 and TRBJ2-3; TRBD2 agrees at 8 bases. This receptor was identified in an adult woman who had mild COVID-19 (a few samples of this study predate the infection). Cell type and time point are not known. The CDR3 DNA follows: TGTGCCATCCAGCGGGAGACTAGCACAGATACGCAGTATTTT. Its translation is CAIQRETSTDTQYF.